The clone carrying this T cell receptor (beta chain) was detected only once. This record comes from a study of identifying expanded T cells in peripheral blood. This CDR3 comprises 12 residues. With 6 bases removed from V and 7 bases from J, the gap between germline ends came to 9 bases. The germline CDR1 and CDR2 sequences are MDHEN and SYDVKM. Here immunoSEQ multiplex PCR was the method, and the copy in TCRdb shows in-frame clones only, minus some. The repertoire includes tens of thousands of clones, 84% of them detected once, and 15% to 20% sits in the top ten. This TCR derives from a person aged 18-69 years in good health. The rearrangement joins TRBV28 to TRBJ1-4; no firm D call. The sequencing sample was made of blood. This CDR3 reads CASSLAGEKLFF. DNA of the CDR3: TGTGCCAGCAGCCTAGCGGGTGAAAAACTGTTTTTT.